The T cell receptor (beta chain) under discussion was sequenced for a study of T cells in severe cutaneous drug reactions. Study information: Naranjo and ALDEN algorithms identified the culprit drug. Blister fluid/cells and PBMC came from acute- or recovery-stage patients.

Germline V gives CDR1 SQVTM, CDR2 ANQGSEA. CDR3 length equals 14 residues. The study's findings and limits: One public TCRbeta CDR3 appeared in all seven blister samples, averaging 13.57%. TRBV12-4 use rose strongly in carbamazepine-induced Stevens-Johnson syndrome or toxic epidermal necrolysis, averaging roughly 30% in blister cells and 4% to 5.5% in PBMC.

The iRepertoire multiplex PCR system with TCR subtype-specific primers built both bulk and single-cell libraries. Reanalyzing the multiplex PCR reads, TCRdb keeps one entry per CDR3 protein, without DNA. The sample has fewer than 11,000 distinct CDR3 sequences. About this clonotype itself: Its antigen is currently unknown.

Carbamazepine had induced Stevens-Johnson syndrome or toxic epidermal necrolysis in the sequenced donors. The chain links TRBV29-1 to TRBJ2-3; absent DNA, TCRdb's TRBD1 call cannot be checked. Specimen: cells from a skin blister. This receptor was identified in a human donor with Stevens-Johnson syndrome, a severe cutaneous drug reaction. The CDR3 sequence: CSVNRGASTDTQYF.